The 21 T cell receptor beta chains presented below share a single source sample, sequenced in a study of immune evolution from preneoplasia to lung adenocarcinoma. Using immunoSEQ multiplex PCR, the repertoire was profiled, and TCRdb retains in-frame clones only, with some absent. The table includes under 7,500 clones, around 80% detected once. Sequenced input: FFPE normal lung tissue adjacent to the tumor. Receptors were obtained from a person aged 50-70 years with lung adenocarcinoma.

The chain links TRBV7-2 to TRBJ2-7, with TRBD2 as a possible D gene (5 bases). The length of the CDR3 is 13 residues. Trimming cost V 5 bases and J 1 base, with 9 bases left between them. Germline assignment: CDR1 SGHTA and CDR2 FQGNSA. CDR3 sequence (DNA): TGTGCCAGCAGCCCCCCGGGGTCCTACGAGCAGTACTTC. It is translated as CASSPPGSYEQYF.

The rearrangement links TRBV7-2 to TRBJ1-1, with D possibly TRBD1 on 5 matching bases. V gave up 5 bases and J gave up 0 bases, with 10 bases separating them. The germline V gene encodes CDR1 SGHTA and CDR2 FQGNSA. CDR3 length: 14 residues. The CDR3 DNA follows: TGTGCCAGCAGCCCGGGACCGCTGAACACTGAAGCTTTCTTT. Residues: CASSPGPLNTEAFF.

V usage is TRBV19 and J usage is TRBJ2-7; D gene uncertain. Germline loops: CDR1 LNHDA, CDR2 SQIVND (reference sequence). The V end lost 8 bases, the J end lost 9 bases, and 17 bases lay between the germline ends. The CDR3 has 12 residues. This CDR3 reads CASLSPTRMQYF. For the CDR3, the DNA is TGTGCCAGTCTCTCACCCACTCGGATGCAGTACTTC.

The chain combines TRBV7-6 with TRBJ1-4, with unresolved D. The V end was cut by 3 bases, the J end by 6 bases, with 11 bases between. Germline CDR1 SGHVS, CDR2 FNYEAQ. The CDR3 contains 14 residues. CDR3 coding DNA: TGTGCCAGCAGCTTTTCTTGGAGTGATGAAAAACTGTTTTTT. The encoded protein is CASSFSWSDEKLFF.

This clone was observed once. CDR3 protein: CASSRGTLGGSSYNEQFF. DNA for the CDR3: TGTGCCAGCAGCAGGGGGACCCTTGGCGGGAGCTCCTACAATGAGCAGTTCTTC. This sequence joins TRBV5-5 and TRBJ2-1; possibly TRBD2 for D (7 bases). Germline V gene data show CDR1 as SGHKS and CDR2 as YYEKEE (reference sequence). The V gene lost 4 bases and the J gene lost 0 bases, with 20 bases spanning the gap. The CDR3 contains 18 residues.

The chain combines TRBV7-8 with TRBJ1-1; no clear D gene. This CDR3 comprises 14 residues. V was pared by 7 bases and J by 3 bases, with 15 bases between. Germline CDR1 is SGHVS and CDR2 is FQNEAQ. CDR3 amino acids: CASKPGLDHTEAFF. The DNA for the CDR3 is TGTGCCAGCAAACCCGGTTTAGACCACACTGAAGCTTTCTTT.

This chain joins TRBV28 and TRBJ1-3; the D gene is possibly TRBD1 (6 bases). The CDR3 runs to 12 residues. Germline lookup yields CDR1 MDHEN and CDR2 SYDVKM. V gave up 7 bases and J gave up 7 bases, with 11 bases separating them. The DNA of the CDR3 is TGTGCCAGCAACAGGGAAGGGAACACCATATATTTT. This translates into CASNREGNTIYF.

V and J are TRBV7-6 and TRBJ2-7, with 9 bases fitting TRBD1. Germline trimming cut 0 bases from V and 0 bases from J; bases unmatched to any gene: 6. The V gene's germline CDR1 is SGHVS and CDR2 FNYEAQ. CDR3 length equals 17 residues. CDR3 bases: TGTGCCAGCAGCTTAGCTGGGACAGGGCAGAGCTCCTACGAGCAGTACTTC. The encoded protein is CASSLAGTGQSSYEQYF. Variable domain in full (rest from reference TRBV7-6 and TRBJ2-7): GAGVSQSPRYKVTKRGQDVALRCDPISGHVSLYWYRQALGQGPEFLTYFNYEAQQDKSGLPNDRFSAERPEGSISTLTIQRTEQRDSAMYRCASSLAGTGQSSYEQYFGPGTRLTVT.

The V gene is TRBV4-1, the J gene TRBJ2-5; D ambiguous. The V gene's germline CDR1 is MGHRA and CDR2 YSYEKL. The CDR3 covers 15 residues. V lost 0 bases to trimming and J lost 2 bases, with 10 bases between them. The chain's CDR3 is CASSQERGPQETQYF. In nucleotides, the CDR3 is TGCGCCAGCAGCCAAGAACGTGGCCCTCAAGAGACCCAGTACTTC.

The chain joins TRBV9 to TRBJ2-7; 9 bases match TRBD2. Germline V gives CDR1 SGDLS, CDR2 YYNGEE. This CDR3 is built from 15 residues. Trimming cost V 0 bases and J 5 bases; bases outside gene matches: 6. The CDR3: CASSVGTSDVNEQYF. The CDR3 region has the DNA TGTGCCAGCAGCGTAGGGACTAGCGATGTTAACGAGCAGTACTTC.

This clone appeared a few times. The chain carries TRBV7-9 and TRBJ2-7; D is perhaps TRBD1 (6 bases). This CDR3 has 16 amino acids. Trimming took off 7 bases at V and 2 bases at J, with 21 bases between the two ends. The V gene's germline CDR1 is SEHNR and CDR2 FQNEAQ (reference sequence). CDR3 residues: CASTNDRDTVAYEQYF. The CDR3 DNA reads TGTGCCAGCACCAACGATCGGGACACCGTAGCCTACGAGCAGTACTTC.

This sequence joins TRBV29-1 and TRBJ2-1; TRBD2 matches at 9 bases. Germline V gene lookup returns CDR1 SQVTM and CDR2 ANQGSEA. Trimming removed 1 base from V and 8 bases from J; junction bases left unmatched: 6. This CDR3 region has 14 residues. Here the CDR3 DNA reads TGCAGCGTTGAAGGTAGCGGGAGTCTGGATGAGCAGTTCTTC. Translated, it gives CSVEGSGSLDEQFF.

The chain links TRBV7-7 to TRBJ2-3; no reliable D call. The CDR3 is made up of 14 amino acids. V was pared by 1 base and J by 4 bases, with 9 bases between. CDR1 is SSHAT, CDR2 FNYEAQ, per germline (reference sequence). The CDR3 region has the DNA TGTGCCAGCAGCTTAGGGCCTTTTGCAGATACGCAGTATTTT. Translated: CASSLGPFADTQYF.

This clone was seen once. This chain joins TRBV7-2 and TRBJ1-6; 7 bases map to TRBD1. After removal of 7 bases from V and 9 bases from J, the junction contained 9 bases not matched to a gene. The CDR3 spans 14 residues. The germline V gene has CDR1 SGHTA and CDR2 FQGNSA. In DNA, the CDR3 is TGTGCCAGCACCGCACAGGGGCGCGGTTCACCCCTCCACTTT. Its translation is CASTAQGRGSPLHF.

The V call is TRBV11-2, the J call TRBJ1-2; D is perhaps TRBD1 (5 bases). The ends were cut back, 3 bases at V and 4 bases at J, with 12 bases in the middle. Looked up from germline, CDR1 is SGHAT and CDR2 is FQNNGV. The CDR3 is made up of 14 amino acids. CDR3 nucleotides: TGTGCCAGCAGCTTGTGGGGGTACCCCTATGGCTACACCTTC. Protein product: CASSLWGYPYGYTF.

The V call is TRBV9, the J call TRBJ2-1; TRBD2 aligns across 11 bases. CDR1 is SGDLS and CDR2 is YYNGEE in the germline V gene. CDR3 length equals 15 residues. The ends lost 0 bases at V and 9 bases at J; junction bases unmatched: 5. The CDR3 region is CASSVGTSGSGEQFF. CDR3 nucleotide sequence: TGTGCCAGCAGCGTAGGAACTAGCGGGAGCGGTGAGCAGTTCTTC.

The chain is built from TRBV7-8 and TRBJ2-1; D perhaps matches TRBD2 (5 bases). This CDR3 region has 14 residues. The germline CDR1 and CDR2 sequences are SGHVS and FQNEAQ. Between the trimmed V and J ends, which lost 1 base and 6 bases, there was a span of 10 bases. The CDR3 reads CASSLGGEGNEQFF. The CDR3 DNA is TGTGCCAGCAGCTTAGGGGGAGAGGGCAATGAGCAGTTCTTC.

V gene TRBV5-4 combines with J gene TRBJ2-6; D gene unclear. There are 16 residues in the CDR3. V was cut by 1 base and J by 0 bases, with 8 bases left in between. The V gene's germline CDR1 is SGHNT and CDR2 YYREEE (reference sequence). CDR3 DNA sequence: TGTGCCAGCAGCTTGCCAGGCAGCTCTGGGGCCAACGTCCTGACTTTC. Translation: CASSLPGSSGANVLTF.

The chain combines TRBV6-5 with TRBJ1-5; perhaps TRBD1 as D (5 bases). This CDR3 region has 15 residues. The V gene's germline CDR1 is MNHEY and CDR2 SVGAGI. Trimming cost V 0 bases and J 5 bases, with 11 bases left between them. CDR3 nucleotide sequence: TGTGCCAGCAGTTACTCGATCGACAGTCATCAGCCCCAGCATTTT. Translated: CASSYSIDSHQPQHF.

The rearrangement uses TRBV9 and TRBJ2-5; TRBD2 aligns across 7 bases. The junction had 16 bases not matched to a gene; V was cut back by 6 bases and J by 2 bases. There are 17 residues in the CDR3. Germline-derived CDR1 and CDR2 are SGDLS and YYNGEE. The CDR3 nucleotides read TGTGCCAGCAACCTCTTCGGGGGAGGGAAGGAGCAAGAGACCCAGTACTTC. Translating it yields CASNLFGGGKEQETQYF.

The chain employs TRBV30 and TRBJ2-7; 11 positions agree with TRBD1. The CDR3 sequence is 14 residues long. The V segment lost 0 bases and the J segment 7 bases; nucleotides outside the gene matches: 5. The germline V gene has CDR1 GTSNPN and CDR2 SVGIG (reference sequence). The CDR3 protein is CAWSVYGQGAEQYF. The CDR3, as DNA: TGTGCCTGGAGTGTCTACGGACAGGGGGCTGAGCAGTACTTC.